These T cell receptor beta chains were read from a single sample in a study of T cell responses to AZD1222 COVID-19 vaccine. Method: immunoSEQ multiplex PCR; TCRdb's copy keeps in-frame clones and lacks some. The sample contains more than 110,000 clones, approximately 92% of which appear only once. The input for sequencing was peripheral blood, taken on day 0 of AZD1222 vaccination. The receptors come from an adult in good health. The CDR3 runs from the conserved cysteine through the conserved F or W. The order of the fields is CDR3 length, V gene, J gene, CDR3 protein.

len: 12
v_gene: TRBV10-3
j_gene: TRBJ2-7
CDR3aa: CAIGESSYEQYF

len: 14
v_gene: TRBV18
j_gene: TRBJ2-7
CDR3aa: CASSLDLNSYEQYF

len: 14
v_gene: TRBV6-5
j_gene: TRBJ2-5
CDR3aa: CASKLRGTQETQYF

len: 18
v_gene: TRBV18
j_gene: TRBJ1-5
CDR3aa: CASSPLGGAVSSNQPQHF

len: 19
v_gene: TRBV6-6
j_gene: TRBJ1-5
CDR3aa: CASSPGTGTGGYSNQPQHF

len: 13
v_gene: TRBV24-1
j_gene: TRBJ2-5
CDR3aa: CATSESGQETQYF

len: 15
v_gene: TRBV27
j_gene: TRBJ1-1
CDR3aa: CASSLSNRGNTEAFF

len: 13
v_gene: TRBV10-3
j_gene: TRBJ2-5
CDR3aa: CAISELPQRAQYF

len: 15
v_gene: TRBV7-2
j_gene: TRBJ2-3
CDR3aa: CASSATSGSGETQYF

len: 15
v_gene: TRBV7-3
j_gene: TRBJ2-3
CDR3aa: CASSATSGRGDTQYF

len: 12
v_gene: TRBV7-8
j_gene: TRBJ2-1
CDR3aa: CASSPVRSEQFF

len: 17
v_gene: TRBV25-1
j_gene: TRBJ2-1
CDR3aa: CASSEWTSGRWVNEQFF

len: 14
v_gene: TRBV30
j_gene: TRBJ1-1
CDR3aa: CAWRRGQGYTEAFF

len: 18
v_gene: TRBV19
j_gene: TRBJ2-7
CDR3aa: CASSTGTGTSGYTYEQYF

len: 13
v_gene: TRBV5-4
j_gene: TRBJ2-5
CDR3aa: CASSLVEQETQYF

len: 14
v_gene: TRBV2
j_gene: TRBJ1-1
CDR3aa: CASSYRVLNTEAFF

len: 15
v_gene: TRBV23-1
j_gene: TRBJ1-2
CDR3aa: CASSVWESPNYGYTF

len: 12
v_gene: TRBV24-1
j_gene: TRBJ1-5
CDR3aa: CATAGGNQPQHF

len: 12
v_gene: TRBV29-1
j_gene: TRBJ2-1
CDR3aa: CSAAGTRNEQFF

len: 15
v_gene: TRBV2
j_gene: TRBJ2-6
CDR3aa: CASGQDSSGANVLTF

len: 16
v_gene: TRBV7-9
j_gene: TRBJ1-3
CDR3aa: CASSHSGTGYGNTIYF

len: 11
v_gene: TRBV5-1
j_gene: TRBJ2-2
CDR3aa: CASSGHRELFF

len: 14
v_gene: TRBV14
j_gene: TRBJ2-2
CDR3aa: CASKRTANTGELFF

len: 15
v_gene: TRBV7-2
j_gene: TRBJ2-7
CDR3aa: CASSLREGQGYEQYF

len: 12
v_gene: TRBV19
j_gene: TRBJ2-7
CDR3aa: CARQTRNGLQYF

len: 16
v_gene: TRBV2
j_gene: TRBJ2-2
CDR3aa: CASRDQGARAAGELFF

len: 18
v_gene: TRBV7-9
j_gene: TRBJ1-2
CDR3aa: CASSSNNPTGSLSDGYTF

len: 14
v_gene: TRBV28
j_gene: TRBJ2-6
CDR3aa: CASSSSPGANVLTF

len: 16
v_gene: TRBV18
j_gene: TRBJ1-2
CDR3aa: CASSPSIIQGVHGYTF

len: 15
v_gene: TRBV4-2
j_gene: TRBJ2-3
CDR3aa: CASSQEGQYTDTQYF

len: 15
v_gene: TRBV9
j_gene: TRBJ1-3
CDR3aa: CASSSLGFVGGTIYF

len: 15
v_gene: TRBV4-1
j_gene: TRBJ2-5
CDR3aa: CASSQGFAGGETQYF

len: 16
v_gene: TRBV7-2
j_gene: TRBJ2-7
CDR3aa: CASSLVASPRDYEQYF

len: 12
v_gene: TRBV2
j_gene: TRBJ1-4
CDR3aa: CASSGQREKLFF

len: 14
v_gene: TRBV5-1
j_gene: TRBJ1-2
CDR3aa: CASSLSRANYGYTF

len: 14
v_gene: TRBV5-6
j_gene: TRBJ2-7
CDR3aa: CASRFGTGGDEQYF

len: 17
v_gene: TRBV5-3
j_gene: TRBJ2-1
CDR3aa: CARSLVPLGVVHNEQFF

len: 14
v_gene: TRBV6-5
j_gene: TRBJ1-6
CDR3aa: CASRRTGRNSPLHF

len: 15
v_gene: TRBV23-1
j_gene: TRBJ2-7
CDR3aa: CASPKPRDNSYEQYF

len: 14
v_gene: TRBV28
j_gene: TRBJ2-7
CDR3aa: CASSKRGVPSEQYF

len: 15
v_gene: TRBV27
j_gene: TRBJ1-5
CDR3aa: CASSSGGRGGGPQHF

len: 16
v_gene: TRBV11-3
j_gene: TRBJ1-5
CDR3aa: CASISRDRVNNQPQHF

len: 13
v_gene: TRBV12-3/TRBV12-4
j_gene: TRBJ1-1
CDR3aa: CASSLKGGTEAFF

len: 14
v_gene: TRBV29-1
j_gene: TRBJ1-1
CDR3aa: CSVGSLARNTEAFF

len: 16
v_gene: TRBV5-1
j_gene: TRBJ2-3
CDR3aa: CASSQTTGRSTDTQYF

len: 16
v_gene: TRBV30
j_gene: TRBJ2-2
CDR3aa: CAWSLGREGSTGELFF

len: 12
v_gene: TRBV7-2
j_gene: TRBJ2-3
CDR3aa: CASSSQTNTQYF

len: 14
v_gene: TRBV13
j_gene: TRBJ2-7
CDR3aa: CASRKQGSTYEQYF

len: 13
v_gene: TRBV18
j_gene: TRBJ1-1
CDR3aa: CASSRAEGTEAFF

len: 13
v_gene: TRBV19
j_gene: TRBJ1-1
CDR3aa: CASSYNLNTEAFF

len: 15
v_gene: TRBV5-5
j_gene: TRBJ1-5
CDR3aa: CASSRQGFGNQPQHF

len: 14
v_gene: TRBV6-5
j_gene: TRBJ1-1
CDR3aa: CASSYRETRVGAFF

len: 16
v_gene: TRBV10-3
j_gene: TRBJ2-1
CDR3aa: CATRGAGGSSYNEQFF